One sample yielded the 5 T cell receptor beta chains listed below, sequenced in a study of blood T cells in healthy people across ages. A sample-barcoded 5' primer and a J-beta primer mix were used in a second PCR of roughly 7 to 12 cycles. TCRdb re-analysed the 5' RACE reads in MiXCR, keeping a single row per CDR3 protein. The sample has some 1.7 million distinct CDR3 sequences, roughly 28% seen once. The sequencing sample was made of blood. The source of these receptors is a woman in her twenties or thirties in good health.

A word on this clonotype: A read error may account for a junction end that differs from germline. V usage is TRBV7-6 and J usage is TRBJ1-4, with 8 positions matching TRBD1. The CDR3 has 15 residues. The germline gives CDR1 SGHVS, CDR2 FNYEAQ. CDR3 sequence (DNA): TGTGCCAGCAGCTTAGGGGCGACAGGGGCCGGAAAACGGTTTTTT. Its protein is CASSLGATGAGKRFF.

This clonotype was counted at least ten times. CDR3 residues: CASSPPSGANSYEQYF. Here the CDR3 DNA reads TGTGCCAGCAGCCCCCCCAGCGGGGCTAACTCCTACGAGCAGTACTTC. V usage is TRBV7-9 and J usage is TRBJ2-7, with 7 bases aligning to TRBD2. Germline-derived CDR1 and CDR2 are SEHNR and FQNEAQ (reference sequence). This CDR3 is built from 16 residues. Trimming at V came to 5 bases and at J to 0 bases, leaving 10 bases not matched to a gene.

In its sample, this clonotype was seen once. The rearrangement joins TRBV9 to TRBJ2-1; D is ambiguous. The CDR3 is made up of 16 amino acids. Per the germline V gene, CDR1 is SGDLS and CDR2 is YYNGEE. Trimming shortened V by 3 bases and J by 6 bases, and 19 bases separated the two germline ends. In nucleotides, the CDR3 is TGTGCCAGCAGCGCCCTCTCCGGGTCTCAGCCCAATGAGCAGTTCTTC. Translation gives CASSALSGSQPNEQFF.

Only a few counts were recorded for this clonotype. The J gene is TRBJ1-1, the V gene TRBV7-8; weak D call: TRBD1 (6 bases). This CDR3 region has 14 residues. CDR1 is SGHVS, CDR2 FQNEAQ, per germline. V was cut by 5 bases and J by 6 bases, with 16 bases left in between. CDR3 region: CASSPTQGRAEAFF. The CDR3 nucleotides read TGTGCCAGCAGCCCCACACAGGGCCGCGCTGAAGCTTTCTTT.

This clonotype has just a few counts. The chain couples TRBV2 to TRBJ2-7; 11 bases are shared with TRBD2. CDR1 is SNHLY and CDR2 is FYNNEI in the germline V gene. The CDR3 loop spans 14 amino acids. Germline trimming cut 6 bases from V and 3 bases from J; bases unmatched to any gene: 4. The CDR3: CASRVLAGVYEQYF. The CDR3 bases are TGTGCCAGCAGGGTACTAGCGGGGGTCTACGAGCAGTACTTC.